The sequence of this T cell receptor beta chain was determined in a study of cytomegalovirus exposure and HLA in healthy donors. The overall study: Sequencing of some 190 million T cells in an earlier analysis found about 120 million unique TCR beta sequences. Study-wide results and limits: The investigators catalogued 150 to 200 TCR beta chains as cytomegalovirus-associated. In vitro testing confirmed a few CMV-associated chains as specific for CMV antigens.

This clone occurred a few times. The antigen is undetermined. This CDR3 is built from 15 residues. Germline V CDR1 and CDR2: MRHNA, SNTAGT. V lost 5 bases and J lost 0; bases outside the gene matches: 3. PCR amplification relied on 60 Vbeta primers (plus 13 Jbeta primers). Assay: immunoSEQ multiplex PCR; the TCRdb copy retains only in-frame clones and omits some. The sample has 150,000 to 200,000 clones; roughly 13% are singletons. V and J are TRBV6-4 and TRBJ2-1; 8 positions agree with TRBD1. The TCR originated in a man in his fifties or sixties in good health and CMV-seropositive. The material sequenced was PBMCs. The DNA for the CDR3 is TGTGCCAGCAGTCGCACAGGGGGCTCCTACAATGAGCAGTTCTTC. Amino acids: CASSRTGGSYNEQFF.